This TCR beta chain was captured by sequencing in a study of T cells of healthy individuals. Germline CDR1 reads SGHTA; CDR2 reads FQGNSA. V was shortened by 2 bases and J by 0 bases, with 16 bases between the two germline ends. There are 17 residues in the CDR3. Each CDR3 protein gets one entry after TCRdb re-called the 5' RACE reads with MiXCR. The data contain some 82,000 distinct CDR3 sequences, 5% of them singletons. This clonotype has a count of ten or more. J is TRBJ1-1 and V is TRBV7-2; no clear D gene. The origin of this receptor is a female donor in good health. The CDR3 coding sequence is TGTGCCAGCAGCTTAAAGAGCTTTATACAGATGAACACTGAAGCTTTCTTT. Translated, it gives CASSLKSFIQMNTEAFF.